The T cell receptor beta chain described here comes from a study of blood T cell repertoires in COVID-19. Turning to the study itself: Samples taken during acute and convalescent COVID-19 were collected in the United States, Italy and Spain. In each case, the material was cDNA or gDNA derived from T cells, B-cell-depleted T cells, or PBMCs.

Trimming removed 9 bases from V and 7 bases from J, with 15 bases in between. The CDR3 contains 12 residues. Germline assignment: CDR1 SGHTA and CDR2 FQGNSA. Authors' data handling: Nucleated cell counts were estimated from reference gene primer amplification. Produced via immunoSEQ multiplex PCR; TCRdb's table is partial and in-frame only. The D gene and trimming were derived from the DNA, and the V and J assignments and clone size from that table. The sample contains some 250,000 clones, around 83% of which appear only once. The source is a woman in her late teens or twenties with acute or convalescent COVID-19. This chain connects TRBV7-2 to TRBJ1-2; unclear D gene. What was sequenced was peripheral blood. CDR3 DNA sequence: TGTGCCAGGACCGACTATACCCTTGGCTACACCTTC. Amino acid sequence: CARTDYTLGYTF.